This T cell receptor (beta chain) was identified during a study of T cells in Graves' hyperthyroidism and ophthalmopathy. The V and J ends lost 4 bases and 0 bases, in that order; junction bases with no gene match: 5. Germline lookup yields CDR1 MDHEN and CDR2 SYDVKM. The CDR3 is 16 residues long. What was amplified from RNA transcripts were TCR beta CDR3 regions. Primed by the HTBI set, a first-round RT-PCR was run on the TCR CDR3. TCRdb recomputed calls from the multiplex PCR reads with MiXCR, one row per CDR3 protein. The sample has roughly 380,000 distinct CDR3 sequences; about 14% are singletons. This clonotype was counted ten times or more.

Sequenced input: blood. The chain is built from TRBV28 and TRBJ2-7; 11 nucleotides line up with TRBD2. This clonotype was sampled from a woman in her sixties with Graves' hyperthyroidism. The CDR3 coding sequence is TGTGCCAGCAGTTCCCTTGGGACTAGCGGCTCCTACGAGCAGTACTTC. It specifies CASSSLGTSGSYEQYF.